The sequence of this T cell receptor (beta chain) was determined in a study of beta chain features in type 1 diabetes. A remark on this clone: The antigen remains unidentified.

Every bit of the isolated RNA underwent reverse transcription, so sequencing read expressed TCRB transcripts. TCRdb's table, derived via immunoSEQ multiplex PCR, lists solely in-frame clones and lacks some. The data contain a few hundred thousand clones, around 14% of them seen just once; the ten biggest clones take up about 0.018%. Broader study findings: Moderately but significantly shorter TCRB CDR3s were found in Type 1 diabetes patients in all four CD4+ subsets.

Per the germline V gene, CDR1 is KGHSH and CDR2 is LQKENI. The V end was cut by 2 bases, the J end by 5 bases, with 19 bases between. This CDR3 has 16 amino acids. The TCR comes from a man aged 30 to 45 with type 1 diabetes. The chain has TRBV18 and TRBJ2-7; tentative D call: TRBD1 (6 bases). The sequenced material came from naive CD4+ T cells from blood. The CDR3 region is CASSPENRAGVDEQYF. CDR3 DNA: TGTGCCAGCTCACCAGAAAACCGGGCAGGGGTGGACGAGCAGTACTTC. The full variable domain, with the rest looked up from reference TRBV18 and TRBJ2-7, is NAGVMQNPRHLVRRRGQEARLRCSPMKGHSHVYWYRQLPEEGLKFMVYLQKENIIDESGMPKERFSAEFPKEGPSILRIQQVVRGDSAAYFCASSPENRAGVDEQYFGPGTRLTVT.